This TCR beta chain was recovered during a study of shared clonotypes between healthy human individuals. TCRdb's copy holds only in-frame clones and misses some; the assay was immunoSEQ multiplex PCR. The sample comprises hundreds of thousands of clones, roughly 96% of which are singletons, and 0.11% rests with the top ten. CD45RO-negative CD8 cells positively selected for CCR7 made up the naive population, which excluded terminally differentiated effector memory CD45RA+ cells. V dropped 4 bases and J dropped 5 bases, with 9 bases sitting between them. The CDR3 runs to 12 residues. Germline-derived CDR1 and CDR2 are GTSNPN and SVGIG (reference sequence).

The TCR was taken from a woman aged 25 to 39 in good health. The gene calls are TRBV30 and TRBJ1-5; D not resolved. What was sequenced was naive CD8+ T cells sorted from blood. CDR3 sequence reads: CAWNGRDQPQHF. CDR3 bases: TGTGCCTGGAATGGTCGGGATCAGCCCCAGCATTTT.